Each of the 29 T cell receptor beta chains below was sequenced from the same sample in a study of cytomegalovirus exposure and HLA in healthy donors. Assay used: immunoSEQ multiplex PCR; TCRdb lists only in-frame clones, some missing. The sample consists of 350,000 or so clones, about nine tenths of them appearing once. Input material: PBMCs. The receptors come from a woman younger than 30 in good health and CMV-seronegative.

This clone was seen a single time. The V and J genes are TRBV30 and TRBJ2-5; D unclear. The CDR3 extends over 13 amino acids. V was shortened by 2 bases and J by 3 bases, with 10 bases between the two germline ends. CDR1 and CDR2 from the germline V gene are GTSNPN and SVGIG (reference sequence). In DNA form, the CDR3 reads TGTGCCTGGAGTCCACAGCTGGAAGAGACCCAGTACTTC. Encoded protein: CAWSPQLEETQYF.

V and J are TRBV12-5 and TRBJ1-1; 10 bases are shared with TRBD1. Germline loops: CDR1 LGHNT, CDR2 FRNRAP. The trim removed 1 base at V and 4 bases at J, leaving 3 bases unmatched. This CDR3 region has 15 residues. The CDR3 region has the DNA TGTGCTAGTGGTTTGGGCGGACAGGGGGGCACTGAAGCTTTCTTT. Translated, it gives CASGLGGQGGTEAFF.

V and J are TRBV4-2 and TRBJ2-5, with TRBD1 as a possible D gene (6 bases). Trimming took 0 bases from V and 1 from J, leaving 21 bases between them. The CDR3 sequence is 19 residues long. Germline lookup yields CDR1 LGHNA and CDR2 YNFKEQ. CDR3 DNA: TGTGCCAGCAGCCAAGATACGGCAGGGGTCGTGTGGGGCCAAGAGACCCAGTACTTC. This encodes CASSQDTAGVVWGQETQYF.

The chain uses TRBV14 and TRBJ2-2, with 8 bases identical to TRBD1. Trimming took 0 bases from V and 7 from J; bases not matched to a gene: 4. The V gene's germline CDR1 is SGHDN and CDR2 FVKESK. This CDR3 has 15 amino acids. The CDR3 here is CASSQDRTGNGELFF. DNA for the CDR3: TGTGCCAGCAGCCAAGATCGGACAGGGAACGGGGAGCTGTTTTTT.

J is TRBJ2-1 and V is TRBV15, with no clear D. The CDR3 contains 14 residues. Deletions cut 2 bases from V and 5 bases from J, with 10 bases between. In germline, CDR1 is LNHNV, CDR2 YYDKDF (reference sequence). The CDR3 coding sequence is TGTGCCACCAGCAGACTAGACGGCGACAATGAGCAGTTCTTC. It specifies CATSRLDGDNEQFF.

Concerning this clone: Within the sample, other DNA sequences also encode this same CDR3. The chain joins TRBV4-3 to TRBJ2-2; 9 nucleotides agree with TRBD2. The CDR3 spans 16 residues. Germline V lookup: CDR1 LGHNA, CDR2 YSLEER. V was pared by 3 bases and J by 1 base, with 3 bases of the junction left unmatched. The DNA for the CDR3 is TGCGCCAGCAGCCAGGAGACTAGCGGGAACACCGGGGAGCTGTTTTTT. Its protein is CASSQETSGNTGELFF.

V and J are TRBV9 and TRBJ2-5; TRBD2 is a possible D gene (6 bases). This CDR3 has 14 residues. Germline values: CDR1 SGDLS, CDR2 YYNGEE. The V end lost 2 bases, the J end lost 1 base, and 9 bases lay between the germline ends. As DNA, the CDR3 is TGTGCCAGCAGCGTTGGACTACCCCAAGAGACCCAGTACTTC. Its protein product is CASSVGLPQETQYF.

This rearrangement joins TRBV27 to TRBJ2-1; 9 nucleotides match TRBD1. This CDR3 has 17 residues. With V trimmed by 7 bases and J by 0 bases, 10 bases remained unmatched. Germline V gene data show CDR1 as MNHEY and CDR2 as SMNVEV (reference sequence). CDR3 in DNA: TGTGCCAGCACCCCCTACTCGACAGGGGGCTCCTACAATGAGCAGTTCTTC. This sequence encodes CASTPYSTGGSYNEQFF.

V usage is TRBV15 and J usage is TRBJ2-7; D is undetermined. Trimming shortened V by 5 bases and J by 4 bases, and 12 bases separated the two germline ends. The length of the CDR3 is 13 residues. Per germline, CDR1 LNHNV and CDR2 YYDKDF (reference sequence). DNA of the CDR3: TGTGCCACCAGCCAAGAGAACAGTTACGAGCAGTACTTC. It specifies CATSQENSYEQYF. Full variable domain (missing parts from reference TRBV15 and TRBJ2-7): DAMVIQNPRYQVTQFGKPVTLSCSQTLNHNVMYWYQQKSSQAPKLLFHYYDKDFNNEADTPDNFQSRRPNTSFCFLDIRSPGLGDTAMYLCATSQENSYEQYFGPGTRLTVT.

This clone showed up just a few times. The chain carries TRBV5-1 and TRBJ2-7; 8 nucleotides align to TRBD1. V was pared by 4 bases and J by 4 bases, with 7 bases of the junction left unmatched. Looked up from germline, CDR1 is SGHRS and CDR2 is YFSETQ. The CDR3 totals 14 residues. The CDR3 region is CASSRGTGVYEQYF. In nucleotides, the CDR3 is TGCGCCAGCAGCCGCGGGACAGGAGTTTACGAGCAGTACTTC.

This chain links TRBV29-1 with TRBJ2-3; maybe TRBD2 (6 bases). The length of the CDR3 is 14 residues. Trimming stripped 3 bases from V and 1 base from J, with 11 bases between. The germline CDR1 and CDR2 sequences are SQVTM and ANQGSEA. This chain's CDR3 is CSVEEGGGTDTQYF. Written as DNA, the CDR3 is TGCAGCGTTGAGGAGGGAGGCGGCACAGATACGCAGTATTTT.

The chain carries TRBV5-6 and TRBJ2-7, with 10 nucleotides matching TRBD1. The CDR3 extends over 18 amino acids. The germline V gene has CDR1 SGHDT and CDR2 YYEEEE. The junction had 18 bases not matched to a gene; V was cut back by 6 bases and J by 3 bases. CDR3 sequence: CASTSISWTGGFDYEQYF. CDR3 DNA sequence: TGTGCCAGCACCTCGATATCTTGGACAGGGGGGTTCGACTACGAGCAGTACTTC.

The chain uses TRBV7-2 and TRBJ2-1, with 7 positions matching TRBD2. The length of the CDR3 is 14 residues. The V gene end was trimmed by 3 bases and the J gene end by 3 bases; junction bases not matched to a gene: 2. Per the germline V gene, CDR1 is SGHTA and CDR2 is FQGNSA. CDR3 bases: TGTGCCAGCAGCTTTCAGCGGGACTACAATGAGCAGTTCTTC. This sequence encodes CASSFQRDYNEQFF. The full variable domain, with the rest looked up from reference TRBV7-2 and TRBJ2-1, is GAGVSQSPSNKVTEKGKDVELRCDPISGHTALYWYRQSLGQGLEFLIYFQGNSAPDKSGLPSDRFSAERTGGSVSTLTIQRTQQEDSAVYLCASSFQRDYNEQFFGPGTRLTVL.

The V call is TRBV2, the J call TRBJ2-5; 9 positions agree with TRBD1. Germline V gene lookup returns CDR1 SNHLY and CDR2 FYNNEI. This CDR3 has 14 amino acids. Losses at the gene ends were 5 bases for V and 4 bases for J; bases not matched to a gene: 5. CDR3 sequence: CASSTGQGVETQYF. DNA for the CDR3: TGTGCCAGCAGTACGGGACAGGGAGTAGAGACCCAGTACTTC.

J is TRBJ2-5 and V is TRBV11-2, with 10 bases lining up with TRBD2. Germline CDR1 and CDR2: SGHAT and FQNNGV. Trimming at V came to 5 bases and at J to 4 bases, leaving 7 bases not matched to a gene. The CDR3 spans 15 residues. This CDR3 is CASSTGLAVGETQYF. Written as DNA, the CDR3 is TGTGCCAGCAGCACCGGACTAGCGGTAGGAGAGACCCAGTACTTC.

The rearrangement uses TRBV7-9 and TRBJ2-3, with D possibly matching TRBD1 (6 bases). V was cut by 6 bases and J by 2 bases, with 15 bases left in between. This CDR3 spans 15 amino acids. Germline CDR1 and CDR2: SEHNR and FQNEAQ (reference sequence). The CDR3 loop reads CASSQYRQDTDTQYF. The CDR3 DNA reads TGTGCCAGCAGTCAATATCGACAGGACACAGATACGCAGTATTTT. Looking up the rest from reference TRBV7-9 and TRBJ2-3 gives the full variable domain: DTGVSQNPRHKITKRGQNVTFRCDPISEHNRLYWYRQTLGQGPEFLTYFQNEAQLEKSRLLSDRFSAERPKGSFSTLEIQRTEQGDSAMYLCASSQYRQDTDTQYFGPGTRLTVL.

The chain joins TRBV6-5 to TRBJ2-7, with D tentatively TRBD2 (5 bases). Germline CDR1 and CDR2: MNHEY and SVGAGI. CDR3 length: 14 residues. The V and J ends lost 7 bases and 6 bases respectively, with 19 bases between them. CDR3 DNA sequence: TGTGCCAGCACCTATAATCCGGGATGGGCCGAGCAGTACTTC. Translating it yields CASTYNPGWAEQYF.

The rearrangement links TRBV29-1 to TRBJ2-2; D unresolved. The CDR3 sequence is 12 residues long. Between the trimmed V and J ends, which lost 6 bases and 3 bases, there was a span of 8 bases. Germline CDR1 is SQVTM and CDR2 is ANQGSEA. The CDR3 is CSVGRDTGELFF. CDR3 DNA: TGCAGCGTAGGTCGGGACACCGGGGAGCTGTTTTTT.

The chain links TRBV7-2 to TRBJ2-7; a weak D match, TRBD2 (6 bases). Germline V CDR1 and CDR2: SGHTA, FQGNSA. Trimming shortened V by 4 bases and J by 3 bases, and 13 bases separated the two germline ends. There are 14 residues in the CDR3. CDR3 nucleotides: TGTGCCAGCAGCTCGGTAGGAGGGAGCTACGAGCAGTACTTC. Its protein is CASSSVGGSYEQYF.

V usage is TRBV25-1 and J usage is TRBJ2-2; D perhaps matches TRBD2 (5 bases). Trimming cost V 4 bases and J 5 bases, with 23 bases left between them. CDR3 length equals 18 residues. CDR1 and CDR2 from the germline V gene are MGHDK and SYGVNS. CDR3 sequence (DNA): TGTGCCAGCAGTGGATCTTGGGGAGAGGGCCCCGGGACCGGGGAGCTGTTTTTT. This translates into CASSGSWGEGPGTGELFF.

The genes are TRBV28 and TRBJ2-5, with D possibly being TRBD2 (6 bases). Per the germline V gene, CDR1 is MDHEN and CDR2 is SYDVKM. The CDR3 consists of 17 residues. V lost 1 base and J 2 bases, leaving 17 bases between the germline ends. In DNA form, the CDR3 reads TGTGCCAGCAGTTTATCCGGGGTTTGGGGGGAACAAGAGACCCAGTACTTC. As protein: CASSLSGVWGEQETQYF.

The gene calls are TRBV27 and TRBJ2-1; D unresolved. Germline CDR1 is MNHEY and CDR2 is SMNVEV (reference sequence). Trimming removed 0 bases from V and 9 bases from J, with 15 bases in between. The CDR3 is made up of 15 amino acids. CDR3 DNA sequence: TGTGCCAGCAGTTTATCGGTCGAACTACCGGTTGAGCAGTTCTTC. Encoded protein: CASSLSVELPVEQFF.

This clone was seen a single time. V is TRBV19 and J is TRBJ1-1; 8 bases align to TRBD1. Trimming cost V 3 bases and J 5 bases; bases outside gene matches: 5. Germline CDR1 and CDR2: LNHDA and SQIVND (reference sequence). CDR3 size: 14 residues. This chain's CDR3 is CASSIWTGFTEAFF. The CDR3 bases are TGTGCCAGTAGTATTTGGACAGGGTTTACTGAAGCTTTCTTT.

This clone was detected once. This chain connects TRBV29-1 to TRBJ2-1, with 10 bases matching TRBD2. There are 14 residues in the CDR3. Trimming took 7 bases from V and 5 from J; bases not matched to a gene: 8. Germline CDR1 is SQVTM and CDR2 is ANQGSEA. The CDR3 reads CSEAPSGGDNEQFF. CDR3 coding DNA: TGCAGCGAAGCACCTAGCGGGGGTGACAATGAGCAGTTCTTC.

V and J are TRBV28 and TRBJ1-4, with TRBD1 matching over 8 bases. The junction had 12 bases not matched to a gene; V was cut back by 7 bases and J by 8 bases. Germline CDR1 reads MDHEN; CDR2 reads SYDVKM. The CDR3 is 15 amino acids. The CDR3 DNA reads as TGTGCCAGCAACGGCCATCAGGGGGCTGGGGAAAAACTGTTTTTT. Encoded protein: CASNGHQGAGEKLFF.

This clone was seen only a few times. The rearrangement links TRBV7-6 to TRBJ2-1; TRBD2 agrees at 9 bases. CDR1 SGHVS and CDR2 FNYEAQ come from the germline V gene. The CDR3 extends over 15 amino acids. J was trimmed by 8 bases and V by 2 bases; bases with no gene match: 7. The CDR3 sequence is CASSLMSSGTYEQFF. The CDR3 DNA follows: TGTGCCAGCAGCTTAATGTCTAGCGGGACCTATGAGCAGTTCTTC.

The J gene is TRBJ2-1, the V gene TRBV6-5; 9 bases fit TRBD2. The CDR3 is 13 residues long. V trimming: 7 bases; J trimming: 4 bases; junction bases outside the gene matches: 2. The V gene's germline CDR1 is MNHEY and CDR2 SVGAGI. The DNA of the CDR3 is TGTGCCAGCAAGGCGGGAGGGTACAATGAGCAGTTCTTC. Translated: CASKAGGYNEQFF.

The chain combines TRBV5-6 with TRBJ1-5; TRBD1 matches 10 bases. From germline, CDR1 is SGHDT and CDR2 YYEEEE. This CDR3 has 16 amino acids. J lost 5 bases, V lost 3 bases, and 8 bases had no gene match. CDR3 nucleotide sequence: TGTGCCAGCAGCTCCGGGACAGGGGAGGTCGATCAGCCCCAGCATTTT. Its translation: CASSSGTGEVDQPQHF.

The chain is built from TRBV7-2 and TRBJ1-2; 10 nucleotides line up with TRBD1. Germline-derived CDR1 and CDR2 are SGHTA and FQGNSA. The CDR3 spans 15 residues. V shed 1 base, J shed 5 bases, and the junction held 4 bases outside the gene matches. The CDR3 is CASSLVGTGVYGYTF. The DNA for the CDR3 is TGTGCCAGCAGCTTAGTCGGGACAGGGGTGTATGGCTACACCTTC.